This TCR beta chain was identified during a study of human T cells and chemical hapten exposure. Regarding the study as a whole: PT1 expanded TCR numbers tracked positively with patch test score.

TCRdb reanalysed the RACE reads using MiXCR and keeps one entry per CDR3 protein. The sample has around 350,000 distinct CDR3 sequences; 5% to 6.5% are singletons. CDR1 and CDR2 (germline): SGHDT, YYEEEE. CDR3 length: 13 amino acids. V was cut by 0 bases and J by 3 bases, with 7 bases left in between. The time point is: pre-sensitization, week 0. Treatment described: therapeutic diphenylcyclopropenone sensitization with weekly scalp DPC. Researchers extracted total RNA from unfractionated whole blood. This clonotype was detected a few times. Antigen unknown. The material was whole blood, obtained in connection with sensitization to the hapten diphenylcyclopropenone (DPC). The TCR comes from a woman younger than 30 with alopecia areata. Some clones in this sample may be carry-over from other donors' samples. The J gene is TRBJ2-7, the V gene TRBV5-6; D is unclear. CDR3 nucleotides: TGTGCCAGCAGCTTGGGTCGAGACTACGAGCAGTACTTC. Protein: CASSLGRDYEQYF. Together with reference TRBV5-6 and TRBJ2-7, the CDR3 gives the full variable domain: DAGVTQSPTHLIKTRGQQVTLRCSPKSGHDTVSWYQQALGQGPQFIFQYYEEEERQRGNFPDRFSGHQFPNYSSELNVNALLLGDSALYLCASSLGRDYEQYFGPGTRLTVT.